Included here is one T cell receptor beta chain sequence, with context. Its antigen is as yet unknown. Culturing for about ten days preceded CD4+ T cell isolation. All vaccine recipients tested negative for nucleocapsid antibodies and had never contracted SARS-CoV-2 infection. Both day 3 and day 7 saw half the medium replaced with IL-2 medium. The data are from a study of vaccination effects on CD4 cells after COVID-19. Here immunoSEQ multiplex PCR was the method, and the copy in TCRdb shows in-frame clones only, minus some. The profile shows under 40,000 clones, around 63% of them singletons. V gave up 3 bases and J gave up 8 bases, with 10 bases separating them. Germline CDR1 reads KGHSH; CDR2 reads LQKENI. The CDR3 is 13 residues long.

The V gene is TRBV18, the J gene TRBJ1-4; a weak D match, TRBD1 (5 bases). This receptor was identified in a human donor who received a COVID-19 vaccine. Sequenced here: CD4+ T cells from PBMCs cultured without peptide, sampled before COVID-19 vaccination. The CDR3 DNA is TGTGCCAGCTCACCGCAGGGTTTGGAAAAACTGTTTTTT. Its protein is CASSPQGLEKLFF.